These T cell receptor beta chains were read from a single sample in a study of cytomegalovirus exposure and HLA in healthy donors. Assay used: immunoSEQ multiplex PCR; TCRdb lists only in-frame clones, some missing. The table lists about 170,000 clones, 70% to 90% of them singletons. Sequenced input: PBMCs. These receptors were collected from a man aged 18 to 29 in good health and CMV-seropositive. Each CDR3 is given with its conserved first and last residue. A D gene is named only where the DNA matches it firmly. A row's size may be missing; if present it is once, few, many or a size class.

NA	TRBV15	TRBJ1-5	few	CATSLTISNQPQHF	TGTGCCACCAGCTTAACAATTAGCAATCAGCCCCAGCATTTT
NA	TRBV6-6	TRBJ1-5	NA	CASSYSGAGEPQHF	TGTGCCAGCAGTTACTCAGGGGCGGGAGAGCCCCAGCATTTT
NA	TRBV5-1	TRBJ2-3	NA	CASSFIGTFVSTDTQYF	TGCGCCAGCAGCTTCATAGGGACATTCGTTAGCACAGATACGCAGTATTTT
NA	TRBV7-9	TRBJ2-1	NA	CASSPLSYNEQFF	TGTGCCAGCAGCCCCCTTTCTTACAATGAGCAGTTCTTC
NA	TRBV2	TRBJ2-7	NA	CASSAGQLSYEQYF	TGTGCCAGCAGCGCAGGACAGCTCTCCTACGAGCAGTACTTC
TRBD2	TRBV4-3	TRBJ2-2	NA	CASSPGLAGGGTGELFF	TGCGCCAGCAGCCCGGGACTAGCGGGGGGCGGCACCGGGGAGCTGTTTTTT
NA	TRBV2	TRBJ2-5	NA	CASRGGANLRETQYF	TGTGCCAGCAGGGGAGGCGCGAATTTAAGGGAGACCCAGTACTTC
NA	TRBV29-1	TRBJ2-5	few	CSVGGTDQETQYF	TGCAGCGTCGGAGGGACAGACCAAGAGACCCAGTACTTC
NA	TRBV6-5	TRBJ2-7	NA	CASSRTSYEQYF	TGTGCCAGCAGCAGGACATCCTACGAGCAGTACTTC
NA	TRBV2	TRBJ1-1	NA	CASSEFQGTEAFF	TGTGCCAGCAGTGAGTTCCAGGGTACTGAAGCTTTCTTT
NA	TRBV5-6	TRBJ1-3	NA	CASSWGESSGNTIYF	TGTGCCAGCAGCTGGGGAGAGAGCTCTGGAAACACCATATATTTT
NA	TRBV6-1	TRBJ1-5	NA	CASSELQLSNQPQHF	TGTGCCAGCAGTGAACTACAGCTAAGCAATCAGCCCCAGCATTTT
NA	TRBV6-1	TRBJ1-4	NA	CASSNGVLEKLFF	TGTGCCAGCAGTAACGGGGTCCTTGAAAAACTGTTTTTT
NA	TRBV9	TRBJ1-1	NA	CASSGGTGAFF	TGTGCCAGCAGCGGAGGGACTGGAGCTTTCTTT
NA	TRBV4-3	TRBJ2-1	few	CASSQDLLGDGVF	TGCGCCAGCAGCCAAGATCTCCTTGGCGACGGGGTCTTC
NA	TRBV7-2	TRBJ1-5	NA	CASSFSGNQPQHF	TGTGCCAGCAGCTTTTCAGGCAATCAGCCCCAGCATTTT
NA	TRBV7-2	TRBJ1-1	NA	CASSSSRDTEAFF	TGTGCCAGCAGCTCCTCCAGGGACACTGAAGCTTTCTTT
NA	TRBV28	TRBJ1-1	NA	CASSFVFRPKGGMNTEAFF	TGTGCCAGCAGTTTCGTATTTCGGCCAAAAGGCGGTATGAACACTGAAGCTTTCTTT
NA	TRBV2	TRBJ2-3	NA	CASSEAGQGPTNTQYF	TGTGCCAGCAGTGAAGCTGGGCAGGGTCCAACAAATACGCAGTATTTT
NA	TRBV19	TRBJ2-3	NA	CASSQGTDTQYF	TGTGCCAGTAGTCAGGGCACAGATACGCAGTATTTT
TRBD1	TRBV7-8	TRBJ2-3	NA	CASSSRDRGMMNTQYF	TGTGCCAGCAGCTCACGGGACAGGGGCATGATGAATACGCAGTATTTT
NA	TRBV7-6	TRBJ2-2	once	CASSLEGAGTGELFF	TGTGCCAGCAGCTTAGAAGGGGCCGGCACCGGGGAGCTGTTTTTT
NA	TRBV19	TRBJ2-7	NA	CASSPGQGGSYEQYF	TGTGCCAGTAGTCCCGGACAGGGAGGGTCCTACGAGCAGTACTTC
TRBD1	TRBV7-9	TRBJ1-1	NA	CASSFGDRVITEAFF	TGTGCCAGCAGCTTCGGGGACAGGGTGATCACTGAAGCTTTCTTT
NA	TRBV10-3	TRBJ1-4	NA	CASTAGDNEKLFF	TGTGCCTCGACTGCGGGGGACAATGAAAAACTGTTTTTT
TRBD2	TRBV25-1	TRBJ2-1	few	CASSGLAGGYEQFF	TGTGCCAGCAGTGGGCTAGCGGGGGGGTATGAGCAGTTCTTC
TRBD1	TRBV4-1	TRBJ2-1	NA	CASSHRDRANEQFF	TGCGCCAGCAGCCACCGTGACAGGGCCAATGAGCAGTTCTTC
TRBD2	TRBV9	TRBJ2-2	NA	CASSVPTSGADTGELFF	TGTGCCAGCAGCGTACCGACTAGCGGGGCGGACACCGGGGAGCTGTTTTTT
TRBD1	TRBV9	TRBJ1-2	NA	CASSAGTGGHGYTF	TGTGCCAGCAGCGCTGGGACAGGGGGCCATGGCTACACCTTC
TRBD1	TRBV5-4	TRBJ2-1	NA	CASSTGTGGYNEQFF	TGTGCCAGCAGCACCGGGACAGGGGGATACAATGAGCAGTTCTTC
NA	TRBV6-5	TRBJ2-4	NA	CASSSGTPRAKNIQYF	TGTGCCAGCAGTTCCGGGACACCTCGAGCCAAAAACATTCAGTACTTC
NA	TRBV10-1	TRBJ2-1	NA	CASSEYWEGHQSEQFF	TGCGCCAGCAGTGAGTACTGGGAGGGACATCAGAGTGAGCAGTTCTTC
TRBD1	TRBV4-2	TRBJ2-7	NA	CASSPTGGRDEQYF	TGTGCCAGCAGCCCAACAGGGGGCAGGGACGAGCAGTACTTC
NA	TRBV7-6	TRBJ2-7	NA	CASSLTPVYEQYF	TGTGCCAGCAGCTTAACCCCGGTCTACGAGCAGTACTTC
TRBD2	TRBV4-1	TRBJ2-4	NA	CASSLPGTSVAIPLKNIQYF	TGCGCCAGTTCCTTGCCCGGGACTAGCGTCGCCATACCCCTAAAAAACATTCAGTACTTC
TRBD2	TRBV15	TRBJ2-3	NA	CATSRGGGDTQYF	TGTGCCACCAGCAGAGGCGGGGGAGATACGCAGTATTTT
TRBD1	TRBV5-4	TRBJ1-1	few	CASSFGQGNTEAFF	TGTGCCAGCAGCTTTGGACAGGGAAACACTGAAGCTTTCTTT
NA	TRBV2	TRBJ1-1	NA	CASSDNGRNTEAFF	TGTGCCAGCAGTGACAACGGGAGAAACACTGAAGCTTTCTTT
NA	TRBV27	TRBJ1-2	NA	CASSLSGGNGYTF	TGTGCCAGCAGTTTAAGTGGGGGGAATGGCTACACCTTC
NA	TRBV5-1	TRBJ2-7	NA	CASSFQGSSEQYF	TGCGCCAGCAGCTTCCAGGGGAGTAGCGAGCAGTACTTC
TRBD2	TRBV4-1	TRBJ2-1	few	CASSQDVLAGVFNEQFF	TGCGCCAGCAGCCAAGATGTATTAGCGGGGGTTTTCAATGAGCAGTTCTTC
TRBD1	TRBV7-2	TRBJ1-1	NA	CASSLYGTGNTEAFF	TGTGCCAGCAGCTTATATGGGACAGGGAACACTGAAGCTTTCTTT
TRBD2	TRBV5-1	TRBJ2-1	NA	CASSLGLAGGFNQFF	TGCGCCAGCAGCTTGGGGCTAGCGGGGGGCTTCAACCAGTTCTTC